The sequence of this T cell receptor beta chain was determined in a study of control samples from healthy donors and cancer patients. This clone was recorded once. This CDR3 spans 14 amino acids. Germline V lookup: CDR1 SGDLS, CDR2 YYNGEE. With 3 bases removed from V and 8 bases from J, the gap between germline ends came to 15 bases. Assay: immunoSEQ multiplex PCR; the TCRdb copy retains only in-frame clones and omits some. The data show around 200,000 clones, roughly 93% seen once. The gene calls are TRBV9 and TRBJ2-4, with D unclear. The sample was blood. The clonotype was recovered from a man in his late teens or twenties in good health. The CDR3 loop reads CASSETPTGDIQYF. CDR3 DNA sequence: TGTGCCAGCAGCGAGACCCCAACTGGGGACATTCAGTACTTC.